Below are 9 T cell receptor beta chains sequenced from a single sample in a study of cytomegalovirus exposure and HLA in healthy donors. It was with 60 Vbeta and 13 Jbeta primers that the PCR ran. Only in-frame clones appear in the TCRdb table, and some are missing; sequencing was by immunoSEQ multiplex PCR. The sample has roughly 120,000 clones; 70% to 80% are singletons. Source material: PBMCs. These receptors were collected from a young woman in good health and CMV-seronegative.

The V gene is TRBV6-5, the J gene TRBJ1-1; no definite D call. Germline V gene lookup returns CDR1 MNHEY and CDR2 SVGAGI. V lost 6 bases to trimming and J lost 4 bases, with 15 bases between them. CDR3 length: 14 residues. In DNA, the CDR3 is TGTGCCAGCAGCGATTGGGCTCGTGGCACTGAAGCTTTCTTT. Translation: CASSDWARGTEAFF.

This clone occurred a few times. The J gene is TRBJ1-6, the V gene TRBV7-6, with a possible D match to TRBD1 (6 bases). This CDR3 region has 14 residues. Germline V gives CDR1 SGHVS, CDR2 FNYEAQ. The V gene lost 4 bases and the J gene lost 3 bases, with 7 bases spanning the gap. CDR3 protein: CASSSDSYNSPLHF. CDR3 DNA: TGTGCCAGCAGCTCGGACAGCTATAATTCACCCCTCCACTTT.

The CDR3 nucleotides are TGTGCCAGCAGTGGGAGGCAGGCCTCTAATGAAAAACTGTTTTTT. Its translation is CASSGRQASNEKLFF. The rearrangement joins TRBV2 to TRBJ1-4; D is unclear. Trimming stripped 4 bases from V and 3 bases from J, with 12 bases between. This CDR3 comprises 15 residues. CDR1 and CDR2 (germline): SNHLY, FYNNEI.

This sequence joins TRBV7-9 and TRBJ1-5, with D perhaps TRBD1 (6 bases). Germline V gene data show CDR1 as SEHNR and CDR2 as FQNEAQ (reference sequence). V gave up 1 base and J gave up 4 bases, with 8 bases separating them. The CDR3 loop spans 14 amino acids. The CDR3 here is CASSLGDINQPQHF. The CDR3 DNA reads TGTGCCAGCAGCTTAGGGGACATTAATCAGCCCCAGCATTTT.

The genes are TRBV18 and TRBJ1-6; 8 bases fit TRBD1. The J segment lost 7 bases and the V segment lost 3 bases, leaving 5 bases of the junction unmatched. This CDR3 has 15 residues. Germline CDR1 is KGHSH and CDR2 is LQKENI. CDR3 amino acids: CASSPLGDRNSPLHF. DNA for the CDR3: TGTGCCAGCTCACCCCTAGGGGACAGGAATTCACCCCTCCACTTT.

This clone was seen only once. The CDR3 spells CASSLRGFEAFF. DNA of the CDR3: TGTGCCAGCAGTTTACGAGGGTTTGAAGCTTTCTTT. V gene TRBV28 combines with J gene TRBJ1-1; D is unresolved. Trimming took off 2 bases at V and 7 bases at J, with 8 bases between the two ends. The germline gives CDR1 MDHEN, CDR2 SYDVKM. The CDR3 runs to 12 residues. Drawing the rest from reference TRBV28 and TRBJ1-1, the complete variable domain is DVKVTQSSRYLVKRTGEKVFLECVQDMDHENMFWYRQDPGLGLRLIYFSYDVKMKEKGDIPEGYSVSREKKERFSLILESASTNQTSMYLCASSLRGFEAFFGQGTRLTVV.

The chain uses TRBV19 and TRBJ1-6, with D tentatively TRBD1 (5 bases). Germline lookup yields CDR1 LNHDA and CDR2 SQIVND (reference sequence). V lost 3 bases and J 10 bases, leaving 13 bases between the germline ends. CDR3 length equals 14 residues. CDR3 nucleotide sequence: TGTGCCAGTAGTATTCTTGACAGTCGATCACCCCTCCACTTT. Translated: CASSILDSRSPLHF.

This rearrangement joins TRBV5-1 to TRBJ2-7, with 10 nucleotides matching TRBD2. V lost 4 bases, J lost 6 bases, and 10 bases stayed unmatched. This CDR3 is built from 15 residues. Germline V gives CDR1 SGHRS, CDR2 YFSETQ. The DNA for the CDR3 is TGCGCCAGCAGCCCGACCGGGACTAGCGAAGGCGAGCAGTACTTC. Protein product: CASSPTGTSEGEQYF.

V usage is TRBV4-1 and J usage is TRBJ1-2; the match to TRBD1 covers 7 bases. This CDR3 contains 14 residues. The germline gives CDR1 MGHRA, CDR2 YSYEKL. Losses at the gene ends were 4 bases for V and 8 bases for J; bases not matched to a gene: 10. The CDR3 coding sequence is TGCGCCAGCAGCCCTGGGACAGAACTCTTGGGCTACACCTTC. This translates into CASSPGTELLGYTF.